The clone carrying this TCR beta chain was observed a few times. Antigen specificity is unknown. The PCR employed 60 Vbeta primers together with 13 Jbeta primers. Produced via immunoSEQ multiplex PCR; TCRdb's table is partial and in-frame only. The sample holds fewer than 150,000 clones, approximately 79% seen once. The data were taken from a study of cytomegalovirus exposure and HLA in healthy donors. Study-wide context: Out of several hundred genotyped donors, about 80% belonged to the Caucasian-associated ancestry cluster. Study results and caveats: Rarity held for most TCR sequences, but there were some public TCRs that occurred in many donors. The authors later found HLA-associated TCR beta chains more clonally expanded than equally common others.

Trimming removed 1 base from V and 10 bases from J; junction bases left unmatched: 15. The CDR3 extends over 18 amino acids. Germline V gene sequence: CDR1 SGHNT, CDR2 YENEEA. The sequence was collected from a man in his fifties or sixties in good health and CMV-seropositive. The chain has TRBV11-3 and TRBJ1-6, with 8 bases that match TRBD1. Sequences were obtained from PBMCs. CDR3 region: CASSLGGWTGTGRSPLHF. The DNA of the CDR3 is TGTGCCAGCAGCTTAGGAGGGTGGACAGGGACCGGGAGATCACCCCTCCACTTT.